The rows below give T cell receptor beta chains drawn from one sample of a study of blood T cell repertoires in COVID-19. This table comes from immunoSEQ multiplex PCR, and its TCRdb copy is limited to in-frame clones, with some not included. The sample lists roughly 350,000 clones, roughly 88% occurring once. Sequencing was performed on peripheral blood. The receptor source for this set is a woman in her forties or fifties with active or convalescent COVID-19. Each CDR3 is given with its conserved first and last residue. Each record gives: D gene, clone size, J gene, V gene, CDR3 protein, CDR3 DNA. The D gene is left open where the match is weak. The size entry is marked missing in some rows and otherwise reads once, few, many or a size class.

>TRBD2|NA|TRBJ2-7|TRBV5-5
CASSLGLAVPYEQYF
TGTGCCAGCAGCTTGGGACTAGCGGTTCCCTACGAGCAGTACTTC
>TRBD1|NA|TRBJ1-1|TRBV5-1
CASSLVGQLPNTEAFF
TGCGCCAGCAGCTTGGTGGGACAGCTACCGAACACTGAAGCTTTCTTT
>TRBD2|NA|TRBJ2-7|TRBV5-4
CASSLERGYHEQYF
TGTGCCAGCAGCTTGGAGCGGGGGTATCACGAGCAGTACTTC
>NA|NA|TRBJ2-1|TRBV5-1
CASSLGLAYNEQFF
TGCGCCAGCAGCTTGGGACTAGCCTACAATGAGCAGTTCTTC
>NA|NA|TRBJ1-3|TRBV6-5
CASSYSTRGNGNTIYF
TGTGCCAGCAGTTACTCGACCAGGGGCAATGGAAACACCATATATTTT
>TRBD1|NA|TRBJ1-1|TRBV27
CASSPLNRGRTEAFF
TGTGCCAGCAGTCCCCTAAACAGGGGTAGGACTGAAGCTTTCTTT
>TRBD1|NA|TRBJ1-2|TRBV5-4
CASSFRTGSYGYTF
TGTGCCAGCAGCTTTCGGACAGGAAGCTATGGCTACACCTTC
>NA|NA|TRBJ1-1|TRBV9
CASSVPLSREPEAFF
TGTGCCAGCAGCGTGCCCCTATCCCGAGAACCTGAAGCTTTCTTT
>NA|NA|TRBJ1-4|TRBV28
CASTLSEGGRGEKLFF
TGTGCCAGCACCCTTTCGGAAGGGGGAAGAGGCGAAAAACTGTTTTTT
>NA|NA|TRBJ2-2|TRBV30
CAWSVDGEAGELFF
TGTGCCTGGAGTGTAGACGGGGAAGCCGGGGAGCTGTTTTTT
>NA|NA|TRBJ1-4|TRBV14
CASSSGPTKRGEKLFF
TGTGCCAGCAGCTCGGGACCTACGAAACGGGGGGAAAAACTGTTTTTT
>NA|once|TRBJ1-1|TRBV19
CASSIHRGTEAFF
TGTGCCAGTAGTATTCACCGGGGCACTGAAGCTTTCTTT
>TRBD2|NA|TRBJ2-5|TRBV19
CASSASGLAGRETQYF
TGTGCCAGTAGTGCATCGGGACTAGCGGGTAGAGAGACCCAGTACTTC
>TRBD1|NA|TRBJ1-5|TRBV5-1
CASSLGTGNQPQHF
TGCGCCAGCAGCTTGGGGACAGGGAATCAGCCCCAGCATTTT
>TRBD2|NA|TRBJ2-1|TRBV10-3
CAIGRVAYNEQFF
TGTGCCATCGGGAGGGTGGCCTACAATGAGCAGTTCTTC
>TRBD2|NA|TRBJ2-5|TRBV9
CASSVESGGLQETQYF
TGTGCCAGCAGCGTAGAAAGCGGGGGGCTCCAAGAGACCCAGTACTTC
>TRBD1|few|TRBJ2-7|TRBV3-1/TRBV3-2
CASSQGQGANEQYF
TGTGCCAGCAGCCAAGGGCAGGGGGCAAACGAGCAGTACTTC
>NA|NA|TRBJ2-1|TRBV6-2/TRBV6-3
CASSPNQMQRQGGQFF
TGTGCCAGCAGTCCCAACCAGATGCAACGCCAGGGTGGGCAGTTCTTC
>TRBD1|few|TRBJ1-4|TRBV7-9
CASSFTGEQLFF
TGTGCCAGCAGCTTTACAGGGGAACAACTGTTTTTT
>NA|NA|TRBJ1-2|TRBV19
CASLPRPTGKSNYGYTF
TGTGCCAGTCTTCCGCGACCGACAGGAAAATCTAACTATGGCTACACCTTC
>TRBD1|NA|TRBJ1-5|TRBV28
CASSLWDRGFNQPQHF
TGTGCCAGCAGTTTATGGGACAGGGGCTTTAATCAGCCCCAGCATTTT
>NA|NA|TRBJ1-1|TRBV10-1
CASSDLQSTGSHMNTEAFF
TGCGCCAGCAGTGACCTTCAAAGTACGGGAAGCCACATGAACACTGAAGCTTTCTTT